This paragraph covers one TCR beta chain sequence. Antigen specificity is unknown. The data belong to a study of cytotoxic CD8 clonotypes in ibrutinib-treated CLL. Overall study findings and caveats: In sustained-remission versus progressing patients, sampling times differed. Elevated clonality accompanied ibrutinib response, with a return toward baseline values at progression. There were few public clonotypes, and on treatment they contracted or stayed stable. Baseline values of clonality outstripped age-matched healthy donors and followed circulating CD8+ T-cell counts.

Between the trimmed V and J ends, which lost 2 bases and 0 bases, there was a span of 5 bases. The CDR3 is made up of 15 amino acids. Germline values: CDR1 LNHDA, CDR2 SQIVND (reference sequence). The assay was immunoSEQ multiplex PCR, and TCRdb's table has in-frame clones only and misses some. This table holds about 300,000 clones, approximately 79% found once. V is TRBV19 and J is TRBJ2-6, with D unclear. The receptor comes from a human donor with chronic lymphocytic leukemia. The material was PBMCs, obtained at disease progression, from a patient treated with ibrutinib. The CDR3 nucleotides are TGTGCCAGTAGTATATACGCCTCTGGGGCCAACGTCCTGACTTTC. Translation gives CASSIYASGANVLTF.